This T cell receptor beta chain originates from a study of T cells in Graves' hyperthyroidism and ophthalmopathy. Study-wide background: Peripheral blood specimens were obtained at initial diagnosis, prior to any treatment. General observations from the study: Most clonotypes expanded in thyroid above 0.001 were likewise present in blood.

RNA transcripts yielded amplified TCR beta CDR3 regions. First-round RT-PCR with HTBI primers amplified the TCR CDR3 region. TCRdb reanalysed the multiplex PCR reads using MiXCR and keeps one entry per CDR3 protein. Among around 500,000 distinct CDR3 sequences, about 14% were seen once, and the ten largest hold about 15%. V was cut by 6 bases and J by 9 bases, with 24 bases left in between. The germline V gene encodes CDR1 SGHTA and CDR2 FQGNSA. This CDR3 contains 16 residues. Researchers barred patients who had uncontrolled infection, other autoimmune disease, pregnancy or lactation. Each diagnosis drew on symptoms, thyroxine, TRAb, thyroid ultrasound and orbital computed tomography findings. This clonotype was counted at least ten times. Antigen unknown.

Sequencing input: blood. The rearrangement joins TRBV7-2 to TRBJ2-1; D is possibly TRBD1 (6 bases). The receptor was derived from a woman in her thirties or forties with Graves' hyperthyroidism. CDR3 in amino acids: CASSPLGAEARGEQFF. The CDR3 DNA sequence: TGTGCCAGCAGTCCTTTGGGGGCGGAGGCCCGGGGTGAGCAGTTCTTC.